These T cell receptor beta chains were read from a single sample in a study of shared clonotypes between healthy human individuals. Method: immunoSEQ multiplex PCR; TCRdb's copy keeps in-frame clones and lacks some. The table has over a million clones, approximately 96% seen once. Material for sequencing was naive CD4+ T cells sorted from blood. These receptors originate from a young man in good health. The CDR3 runs from the conserved cysteine through the conserved F or W. Fields, in order: V gene, J gene, CDR3 protein.

v_call: TRBV2
j_call: TRBJ1-5
cdr3_aa: CAGGQEINQPQHF

v_call: TRBV7-2
j_call: TRBJ1-5
cdr3_aa: CASGGTGFSNQPQHF

v_call: TRBV10-3
j_call: TRBJ2-7
cdr3_aa: CAISETGTRGYEQYF

v_call: TRBV9
j_call: TRBJ2-7
cdr3_aa: CASSVKGQGPYEQYF

v_call: TRBV6-1
j_call: TRBJ2-1
cdr3_aa: CASSETRYNEQFF

v_call: TRBV9
j_call: TRBJ2-1
cdr3_aa: CASSVGGRELQNEQFF

v_call: TRBV6-6
j_call: TRBJ2-7
cdr3_aa: CASSPPGPLYF

v_call: TRBV6-5
j_call: TRBJ2-7
cdr3_aa: CASSFAGTSYEQYF

v_call: TRBV30
j_call: TRBJ1-5
cdr3_aa: CAWSNGRDQPQHF

v_call: TRBV7-9
j_call: TRBJ2-6
cdr3_aa: CASRVSGANVLTF

v_call: TRBV9
j_call: TRBJ2-2
cdr3_aa: CASSVALSTGELFF

v_call: TRBV2
j_call: TRBJ1-2
cdr3_aa: CASSELQGGVNYGYTF

v_call: TRBV18
j_call: TRBJ2-1
cdr3_aa: CASSPPGHSYNEQFF

v_call: TRBV28
j_call: TRBJ2-7
cdr3_aa: CASQDSIPGTGYEQYF

v_call: TRBV18
j_call: TRBJ2-1
cdr3_aa: CASSPPTINEQFF

v_call: TRBV28
j_call: TRBJ1-4
cdr3_aa: CASSAGRSVGNEKLFF

v_call: TRBV5-4
j_call: TRBJ2-3
cdr3_aa: CASSLDGNVGTDTQYF

v_call: TRBV28
j_call: TRBJ2-7
cdr3_aa: CASSTSLHSYEQYF